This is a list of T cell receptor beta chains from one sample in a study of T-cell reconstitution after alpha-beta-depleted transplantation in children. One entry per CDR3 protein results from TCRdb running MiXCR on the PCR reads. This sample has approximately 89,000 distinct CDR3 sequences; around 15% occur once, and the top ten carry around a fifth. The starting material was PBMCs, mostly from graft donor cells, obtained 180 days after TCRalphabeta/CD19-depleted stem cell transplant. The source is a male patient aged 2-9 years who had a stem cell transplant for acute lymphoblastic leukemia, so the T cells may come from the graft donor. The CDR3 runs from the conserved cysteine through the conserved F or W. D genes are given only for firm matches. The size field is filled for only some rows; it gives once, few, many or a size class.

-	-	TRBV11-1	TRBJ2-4	TGTGCCAGCAGCTTATTTGGCCTTACCGCACTAGCCAAAAACATTCAGTACTTC	CASSLFGLTALAKNIQYF
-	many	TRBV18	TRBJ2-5	TGTGCCAGCTCGCCGAACCAAGAGACCCAGTACTTC	CASSPNQETQYF
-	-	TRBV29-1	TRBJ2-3	TGCAGCGGAGTAGGCGCTTTGGTCACAGATACGCAGTATTTT	CSGVGALVTDTQYF
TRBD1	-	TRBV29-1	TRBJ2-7	TGCAGCGTTGAAGATCCGACAGGGGGGTCCTACGAGCAGTACTTC	CSVEDPTGGSYEQYF
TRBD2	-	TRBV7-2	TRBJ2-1	TGTGCCGGCAGCTTTAGTGGGGTAGCGGGGGCCCATGAGCAGTTCTTC	CAGSFSGVAGAHEQFF
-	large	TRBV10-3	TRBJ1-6	TGTGCCATCAGTGATGAGGGTTCCTATAATTCACCCCTCCACTTT	CAISDEGSYNSPLHF
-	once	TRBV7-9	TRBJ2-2	TGTGCCAGCAGCTTAGGGGGGACTCCGAACACCGGGGAGCTGTTTTTT	CASSLGGTPNTGELFF
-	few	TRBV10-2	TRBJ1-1	TGCGCCAGCAGTTCCGCGAACACTGAAGCTTTCTTT	CASSSANTEAFF
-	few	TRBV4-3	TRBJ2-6	TGCGCCAGCAGCCAAGAGGGACCTCCGGGAGGGGCCAACGTCCTGACTTTC	CASSQEGPPGGANVLTF
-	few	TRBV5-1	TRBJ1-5	TGCGCCAGCAGCTTGGACTTGGGTAGCAATCAGCCCCAGCATTTT	CASSLDLGSNQPQHF
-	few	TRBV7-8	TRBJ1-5	TGTGCCAGCAGCTTAGAGAGCCGAATCGGTTATCAGCCCCAGCATTTT	CASSLESRIGYQPQHF
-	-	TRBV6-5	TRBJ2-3	TGTGCCAGCAGTTACTTCAGGGACCCAGATACGCAGTATTTT	CASSYFRDPDTQYF
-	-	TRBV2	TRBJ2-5	TGTGCCAGCAGTCCGGACTTGGGAGAGACCCAGTACTTC	CASSPDLGETQYF
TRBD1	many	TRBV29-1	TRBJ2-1	TGCAGCGTTCTCGGGCAGGGGGCTGGCAATGAGCAGTTCTTC	CSVLGQGAGNEQFF
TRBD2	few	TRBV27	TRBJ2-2	TGTGCCAGCAGTTCCTTTACGGGGGGGACCGGGGAGCTGTTTTTT	CASSSFTGGTGELFF
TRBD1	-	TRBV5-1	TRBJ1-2	TGCGCCAGCAGCCGGACAGGGGAGAGCCGGCGCTATGGCTACACCTTC	CASSRTGESRRYGYTF
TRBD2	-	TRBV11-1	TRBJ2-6	TGTGCCAGCAGCGGGGGACCGGGAGGTGACTTGCTAGGGGCCAACGTCCTGACTTTC	CASSGGPGGDLLGANVLTF
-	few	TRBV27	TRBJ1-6	TGTGCCAGCAGTTTCTTGTCTGCACCCCTCCACTTT	CASSFLSAPLHF
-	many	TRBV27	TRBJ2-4	TGTGCCAGCAGGGGGTGGGGAGCGGGAAACATTCAGTACTTC	CASRGWGAGNIQYF
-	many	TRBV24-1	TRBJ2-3	TGTGCCACCAGTATACCCGGGGACTCAGATACGCAGTATTTT	CATSIPGDSDTQYF
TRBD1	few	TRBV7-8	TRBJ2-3	TGTGCCAGCAGCTTGGGACAGGGGGCCCCAGATACGCAGTATTTT	CASSLGQGAPDTQYF
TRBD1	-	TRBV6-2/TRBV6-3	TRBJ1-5	TGTGCCAGCAGTTACTCGAGTAGTAGGGGGCTTCGAAGCAATCAGCCCCAGCATTTT	CASSYSSSRGLRSNQPQHF
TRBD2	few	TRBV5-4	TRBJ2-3	TGTGCCAGCAGCTTGGGGCTAGCGGGGGGACTCCCGGATACGCAGTATTTT	CASSLGLAGGLPDTQYF
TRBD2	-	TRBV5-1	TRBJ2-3	TGCGCCAGCAGCTTTAGGTCTAGCGGAGGCACAGATACGCAGTATTTT	CASSFRSSGGTDTQYF
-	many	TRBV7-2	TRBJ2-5	TGTGCCAGCAGCTTGCCCCGCGCGGGAAGATTACAAGAGACCCAGTACTTC	CASSLPRAGRLQETQYF
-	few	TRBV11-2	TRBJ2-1	TGTGCCAGCAGCTTAGAGGTGGGGGGTAGCTCCTACAATGAGCAGTTCTTC	CASSLEVGGSSYNEQFF
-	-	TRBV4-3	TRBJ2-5	TGCGCCAGCAGCCAAGAGGCGGGAGAGACCCAGTACTTC	CASSQEAGETQYF
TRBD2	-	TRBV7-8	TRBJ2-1	TGTGCCAGCAGCCACTTTAGGGGTAGCGGGGGGCCTAGCTCCTACAATGAGCAGTTCTTC	CASSHFRGSGGPSSYNEQFF
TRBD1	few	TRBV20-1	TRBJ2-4	TGCAGTGCTTGGACAGGAGAAAACATTCAGTACTTC	CSAWTGENIQYF
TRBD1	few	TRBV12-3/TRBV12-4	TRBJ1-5	TGTGCCAGCAGTTTAGGGTCCACGGGACAGGGCGGCAATCAGCCCCAGCATTTT	CASSLGSTGQGGNQPQHF
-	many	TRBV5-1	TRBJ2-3	TGCGCCAGCAGCTTGTACGCCGGACAGTTGAGGTTCACAGATACGCAGTATTTT	CASSLYAGQLRFTDTQYF
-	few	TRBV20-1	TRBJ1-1	TGCAGTGCCAACGTACGAGCGGTCTTTCTCCCCAAGAACACTGAAGCTTTCTTT	CSANVRAVFLPKNTEAFF
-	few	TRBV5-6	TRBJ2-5	TGTGCCAGCAGTTCACAGGGTGGTCGGGAGACCCAGTACTTC	CASSSQGGRETQYF
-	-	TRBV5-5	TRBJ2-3	TGTGCCAGCAGCTTGGCAGGGAAAGGCACAGATACGCAGTATTTT	CASSLAGKGTDTQYF
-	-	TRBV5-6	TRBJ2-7	TGTGCCAGCAGCTTGATTTCGGCTTCCTACGAGCAGTACTTC	CASSLISASYEQYF
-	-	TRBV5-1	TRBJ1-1	TGCGCCAGCAGCTTGGAGGCAGTGTACACTGAAGCTTTCTTT	CASSLEAVYTEAFF
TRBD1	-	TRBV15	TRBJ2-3	TGTGCCACCAGCAGAGAGGGACAGGGATATACAGATACGCAGTATTTT	CATSREGQGYTDTQYF
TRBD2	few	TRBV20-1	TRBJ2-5	TGCAGTGCTACAGGAGGACTAGCGGGACGAGAGACCCAGTACTTC	CSATGGLAGRETQYF